Listed here are 23 T cell receptor beta chains from one sample, sequenced in a study of T cell changes during pregnancy in multiple sclerosis. Profiling relied on immunoSEQ multiplex PCR, and the TCRdb table lists in-frame clones only, not all of them. The sample shows some 85,000 clones, 93% of them seen only once. Sequences were derived from peripheral blood, sampled in the second trimester of pregnancy. The source of these receptors is a female donor in good health, enrolled as a control in a pregnancy study.

The chain joins TRBV2 to TRBJ2-5, with TRBD1 matching over 7 bases. Trimming removed 8 bases from V and 1 base from J; junction bases left unmatched: 7. CDR1 SNHLY and CDR2 FYNNEI come from the germline V gene. The CDR3 sequence is 14 residues long. CDR3 DNA sequence: TGTGCCAGCGGGGGACAGTCAGTCCAAGAGACCCAGTACTTC. Protein sequence: CASGGQSVQETQYF.

The rearrangement uses TRBV11-1 and TRBJ1-3; no clear D. CDR1 SGHAT and CDR2 FQDESV come from the germline V gene (reference sequence). This CDR3 comprises 16 residues. Trimming removed 1 base from V and 0 bases from J, with 10 bases in between. The CDR3: CASSLEPGNSGNTIYF. CDR3 DNA: TGTGCCAGCAGCTTAGAACCGGGGAACTCTGGAAACACCATATATTTT.

The chain carries TRBV5-8 and TRBJ1-2; D unclear. Per the germline V gene, CDR1 is SGHTS and CDR2 is YDEGEE. This CDR3 has 13 residues. V lost 4 bases, J lost 1 base, and 8 bases lay in between. The DNA for the CDR3 is TGTGCCAGCAGCCCCGGGATTAACTATGGCTACACCTTC. Residues: CASSPGINYGYTF.

The chain uses TRBV7-2 and TRBJ1-4; a weak D match, TRBD1 (5 bases). The CDR3 is made up of 17 amino acids. CDR1 and CDR2 from the germline V gene are SGHTA and FQGNSA. Trimming took off 5 bases at V and 1 base at J, with 17 bases between the two ends. The CDR3 here is CASSLRPTARTNEKLFF. The CDR3 DNA is TGTGCCAGCAGCCTTCGCCCGACAGCCAGAACTAATGAAAAACTGTTTTTT.

The V gene is TRBV19, the J gene TRBJ2-5, with TRBD2 matching over 12 bases. Germline CDR1 is LNHDA and CDR2 is SQIVND (reference sequence). Trimming cost V 6 bases and J 9 bases; bases outside gene matches: 14. This CDR3 is 16 amino acids long. The CDR3 DNA follows: TGTGCCAGTAGCCCCCGACTAGCGGGGGCCCTTGGGGCCCAGTACTTC. It yields the protein CASSPRLAGALGAQYF.

The rearrangement joins TRBV9 to TRBJ1-1; maybe TRBD1 (6 bases). The V end was cut by 4 bases, the J end by 1 base, with 11 bases between. CDR3 length: 14 residues. Germline values: CDR1 SGDLS, CDR2 YYNGEE. The chain's CDR3 is CASSPRGRNTEAFF. As DNA, the CDR3 is TGTGCCAGCAGCCCAAGGGGGAGGAACACTGAAGCTTTCTTT.

The rearrangement joins TRBV4-3 to TRBJ1-1, with D hard to call. CDR1 and CDR2 from the germline V gene are LGHNA and YSLEER. Trimming cost V 0 bases and J 10 bases, with 12 bases left between them. This CDR3 comprises 13 residues. The CDR3 DNA reads TGCGCCAGCAGCCAAGAGGCGCATTCGGGAGCTTTCTTT. Its protein is CASSQEAHSGAFF.

This clone was recorded a few times. The chain links TRBV7-2 to TRBJ1-1; no definite D call. V shed 4 bases and J shed 5 bases, with 11 bases lying between them. The CDR3 covers 13 residues. Germline V gives CDR1 SGHTA, CDR2 FQGNSA. This CDR3 reads CASSSSVWTEAFF. CDR3 nucleotides: TGTGCCAGCAGCTCCTCAGTTTGGACTGAAGCTTTCTTT.

This clone was detected once. The chain couples TRBV5-1 to TRBJ1-2; 7 bases match TRBD1. The germline gives CDR1 SGHRS, CDR2 YFSETQ. J lost 6 bases, V lost 2 bases, and 7 bases had no gene match. The CDR3 is 14 amino acids. The CDR3 loop is CASSFSQGTDGYTF. CDR3 in DNA: TGCGCCAGCAGCTTCTCACAGGGGACGGATGGCTACACCTTC.

J is TRBJ2-1 and V is TRBV7-6, with 13 bases aligning to TRBD2. Germline loops: CDR1 SGHVS, CDR2 FNYEAQ. V dropped 2 bases and J dropped 7; count of bases not matched to a gene: 5. The CDR3 sequence is 16 residues long. The CDR3 protein is CASSLPGLAGDNEQFF. DNA for the CDR3: TGTGCCAGCAGCTTACCCGGACTAGCGGGGGATAATGAGCAGTTCTTC.

The genes are TRBV7-8 and TRBJ1-2; D uncertain. There are 13 residues in the CDR3. V was cut by 2 bases and J by 4 bases, with 8 bases left in between. Germline lookup yields CDR1 SGHVS and CDR2 FQNEAQ. The CDR3 DNA reads TGTGCCAGCAGCTTATTAGCGGCCTATGGCTACACCTTC. Protein: CASSLLAAYGYTF.

The V and J genes are TRBV5-5 and TRBJ1-1, with TRBD1 identical over 8 bases. J gave up 5 bases and V 2 bases, and 2 bases lay outside the gene matches. The germline gives CDR1 SGHKS, CDR2 YYEKEE (reference sequence). There are 13 residues in the CDR3. CDR3 loop: CASSFNRGTEAFF. CDR3 DNA sequence: TGTGCCAGCAGCTTTAACAGGGGGACTGAAGCTTTCTTT.

V usage is TRBV9 and J usage is TRBJ2-1; the match to TRBD1 covers 9 bases. From germline, CDR1 is SGDLS and CDR2 YYNGEE. J was trimmed by 10 bases and V by 4 bases; bases with no gene match: 12. The CDR3 consists of 15 residues. The CDR3 loop reads CASSPPGQGEGEQFF. DNA of the CDR3: TGTGCCAGCAGCCCGCCGGGACAGGGTGAAGGGGAGCAGTTCTTC.

The chain couples TRBV4-1 to TRBJ2-1; D is possibly TRBD2 (7 bases). Between the trimmed V and J ends, which lost 5 bases and 4 bases, there was a span of 24 bases. Germline CDR1 and CDR2: MGHRA and YSYEKL. The CDR3 spans 18 residues. The CDR3 DNA reads TGCGCCAGCAGCAGGGGGGGAAACAGGGCCAAGCCTTACAATGAGCAGTTCTTC. The encoded protein is CASSRGGNRAKPYNEQFF.

This rearrangement joins TRBV7-9 to TRBJ2-7; 8 nucleotides match TRBD1. The CDR3 consists of 16 residues. The germline V gene has CDR1 SEHNR and CDR2 FQNEAQ (reference sequence). V was pared by 0 bases and J by 4 bases, with 8 bases of the junction left unmatched. The chain's CDR3 is CASSLAVGQGAYEQYF. DNA for the CDR3: TGTGCCAGCAGCTTAGCGGTGGGGCAGGGGGCGTACGAGCAGTACTTC.

The chain carries TRBV27 and TRBJ1-2; TRBD1 matches at 7 bases. The CDR3 is made up of 14 amino acids. J gave up 4 bases and V 6 bases, and 8 bases lay outside the gene matches. The germline V gene encodes CDR1 MNHEY and CDR2 SMNVEV (reference sequence). The CDR3 DNA sequence: TGTGCCAGCAGGTCCTTCGGGACAGCCTATGGCTACACCTTC. This gives the protein CASRSFGTAYGYTF.

This chain links TRBV7-2 with TRBJ1-2; D gene uncertain. Trimming took 4 bases from V and 7 from J, leaving 13 bases between them. This CDR3 spans 13 amino acids. Germline V gene sequence: CDR1 SGHTA, CDR2 FQGNSA. The CDR3 loop is CASSSPTGSGYTF. CDR3 DNA: TGTGCCAGCAGCTCACCCACGGGATCTGGCTACACCTTC.

The chain couples TRBV19 to TRBJ1-2, with TRBD1 matching over 10 bases. Germline V gene data show CDR1 as LNHDA and CDR2 as SQIVND (reference sequence). V lost 5 bases and J lost 8; bases outside the gene matches: 14. The CDR3 runs 16 residues. The CDR3 DNA reads TGTGCCAGTAGTTTGACAGGGGGCATCGGCGGTAACGGCTACACCTTC. This translates into CASSLTGGIGGNGYTF.

The chain is built from TRBV7-2 and TRBJ2-3; TRBD1 agrees at 8 bases. The CDR3 contains 16 residues. V was pared by 2 bases and J by 2 bases, with 6 bases of the junction left unmatched. Germline V lookup: CDR1 SGHTA, CDR2 FQGNSA. In DNA, the CDR3 is TGTGCCAGCAGCTTAAGCGGACAGGGTTTCACAGATACGCAGTATTTT. Encoded protein: CASSLSGQGFTDTQYF.

This chain connects TRBV6-1 to TRBJ2-7; 7 bases align to TRBD1. CDR3 length equals 14 residues. Trimming removed 1 base from V and 0 bases from J; junction bases left unmatched: 0. Germline CDR1 and CDR2: MNHNS and SASEGT. The CDR3 region is CASSEGDSSYEQYF. The CDR3 nucleotides are TGTGCCAGCAGTGAAGGGGACAGCTCCTACGAGCAGTACTTC.

This sequence joins TRBV4-3 and TRBJ2-7; TRBD1 might be the D (6 bases). CDR1 is LGHNA, CDR2 YSLEER, per germline. CDR3 size: 16 residues. Trimming stripped 0 bases from V and 3 bases from J, with 15 bases between. CDR3 in DNA: TGCGCCAGCAGCCAAGAGGGTGGGGGCAATCTCTACGAGCAGTACTTC. Translation: CASSQEGGGNLYEQYF.

The table lists this clone with a few counts. The rearrangement joins TRBV2 to TRBJ1-5, with D uncertain. CDR1 is SNHLY, CDR2 FYNNEI, per germline. The CDR3 runs 13 residues. Trimming pared 6 bases from V and 0 bases from J, leaving 6 bases between. CDR3 protein: CASRELSNQPQHF. The CDR3 DNA is TGTGCCAGCAGGGAACTTAGCAATCAGCCCCAGCATTTT.

This chain joins TRBV6-5 and TRBJ1-1; tentatively, D is TRBD1 (6 bases). This CDR3 has 13 amino acids. The germline V gene has CDR1 MNHEY and CDR2 SVGAGI. Trimming left V 4 bases short and J 3 bases short, with 9 bases between. CDR3 in DNA: TGTGCCAGCAGTTCAGGGGATTACACTGAAGCTTTCTTT. Translated, it gives CASSSGDYTEAFF.